The rows below give T cell receptor beta chains drawn from one sample of a study of cytomegalovirus exposure and HLA in healthy donors. Data came from immunoSEQ multiplex PCR; TCRdb stores just in-frame clones and leaves some out. Found here are 200,000 or so clones, 87% of them singletons; the top ten hold roughly 0.23%. Sequenced: PBMCs. Receptors originate from a girl under two years old in good health and CMV-seronegative. Each CDR3 is given with its conserved first and last residue. A D gene is named only where the DNA matches it firmly. The listing skips clone size in some rows; elsewhere it reads once, few, many or a size class.

TGTGCCAGCGCTGCAGGGGATTATAATTCACCCCTCCACTTT	CASAAGDYNSPLHF	-	TRBV18	TRBJ1-6	-
TGTGCCAGCAGTCTCGACAGGGACTATGGCTACACCTTC	CASSLDRDYGYTF	TRBD1	TRBV7-9	TRBJ1-2	-
TGCGCCAGCGGCAAGGGGGTAGTCAGGTCAGGGTTCACAGATACGCAGTATTTT	CASGKGVVRSGFTDTQYF	-	TRBV4-1	TRBJ2-3	-
TGCAGCGTTGTCTCAGTTGCCACTGAAGCTTTCTTT	CSVVSVATEAFF	-	TRBV29-1	TRBJ1-1	-
TGTGCCAGCGCTTCCTCCAGGGGGGGCACAGATACGCAGTATTTT	CASASSRGGTDTQYF	-	TRBV11-2	TRBJ2-3	-
TGCGCCAGCAGCCAAGGAGCCAAAGAGACCCAGTACTTC	CASSQGAKETQYF	-	TRBV4-1	TRBJ2-5	-
TGTGCCATCAGTGGTACAGGGACACATTTGAACACTGAAGCTTTCTTT	CAISGTGTHLNTEAFF	-	TRBV10-3	TRBJ1-1	-
TGTGCCAGCACTCCTCTGTGGGGCCCCGCGTACTTC	CASTPLWGPAYF	-	TRBV27	TRBJ2-7	-
TGTGCCAGCAGTCCACACCGCATTGCGGGGGGAAATCAGCCCCAGCATTTT	CASSPHRIAGGNQPQHF	-	TRBV27	TRBJ1-5	-
TGTGCCTGCCCAGGGGCAGGGAGCCTATCCTATAATTCACCCCTCCACTTT	CACPGAGSLSYNSPLHF	-	TRBV30	TRBJ1-6	-
TGTGCCATCAGCAGACTCCCTTCTCAGGGCGCCTACGAGCAGTACTTC	CAISRLPSQGAYEQYF	-	TRBV10-3	TRBJ2-7	-
TGCGCCAGCAGCCAGGCAGGGAACTACGAGCAGTACTTC	CASSQAGNYEQYF	-	TRBV4-1	TRBJ2-7	-
TGTGCCAGCAGCTTAGTTATTGGCAGCTCCTACGAGCAGTACTTC	CASSLVIGSSYEQYF	-	TRBV11-2	TRBJ2-7	-
TGTGCCAGCAGTGACTCGGCGGGAGGAGCAGATACGCAGTATTTT	CASSDSAGGADTQYF	TRBD2	TRBV6-4	TRBJ2-3	-
TGTGCCAGCAGCCAGCAGACAGGACTTCAAGAGACCCAGTACTTC	CASSQQTGLQETQYF	-	TRBV7-2	TRBJ2-5	few
TGCGCCAGCAGCCCCTTCGGACTAGCGGATATTACAGATACGCAGTATTTT	CASSPFGLADITDTQYF	TRBD2	TRBV4-3	TRBJ2-3	-
TGTGCCAGCAGCCAAGATGGGACAGGGGCCTCTAATGAAAAACTGTTTTTT	CASSQDGTGASNEKLFF	TRBD1	TRBV4-2	TRBJ1-4	-
TGTGCCAGCAGTTACTCTCGAGGGAATGGCTACACCTTC	CASSYSRGNGYTF	-	TRBV6-5	TRBJ1-2	-
TGTGCCAGCAGCTTAGTCGACAGTTACGAGCAGTACTTC	CASSLVDSYEQYF	-	TRBV7-2	TRBJ2-7	-
TGTGCCAGCAGCCAAAGGACTAGCGGGGTTCAGTACGAGCAGTACTTC	CASSQRTSGVQYEQYF	TRBD2	TRBV7-8	TRBJ2-7	-
TGTGCCAGCAGCCAAGCGAGGGCTAGCCCGAAGTTCAATGAGCAGTTCTTC	CASSQARASPKFNEQFF	-	TRBV4-2	TRBJ2-1	-
TGTGCCTGGAGAGCACTAGCGGAGGCTACCTACGAGCAGTACTTC	CAWRALAEATYEQYF	TRBD2	TRBV30	TRBJ2-7	once
TGCGCCAGCAGCTTCGACAGGGAAGAGACCCAGTACTTC	CASSFDREETQYF	TRBD1	TRBV5-1	TRBJ2-5	-
TGTGCCTGGAGTACGAGGGGGCGCGGGTTAGCTCTGGGTGCGTTCGAGCAGTACTTC	CAWSTRGRGLALGAFEQYF	TRBD1	TRBV30	TRBJ2-7	-
TGTGCCAGCAGCGTAGTCCCCACAGGATTCACCGGGGAGCTGTTTTTT	CASSVVPTGFTGELFF	-	TRBV9	TRBJ2-2	-
TGCGCCAGCAGTCAATCCCGGGACAGGGGTGAAGAGACCCAGTACTTC	CASSQSRDRGEETQYF	TRBD1	TRBV23-1	TRBJ2-5	-
TGTGCCTGGAGTGTAAGCGGCCGGGTCGGAAACACCATATATTTT	CAWSVSGRVGNTIYF	-	TRBV30	TRBJ1-3	-
TGTGCCAGCAGTGGGGGCCCCTTCACAGATACGCAGTATTTT	CASSGGPFTDTQYF	-	TRBV6-1	TRBJ2-3	-
TGTGCCAGCAGCCAGACAGGGGGCTATGGCTACACCTTC	CASSQTGGYGYTF	TRBD1	TRBV4-2	TRBJ1-2	-
TGTGCCAGCAGTTACGCGGGACTAGCGGACACAGATACGCAGTATTTT	CASSYAGLADTDTQYF	TRBD2	TRBV6-6	TRBJ2-3	-
TGCGCCAGCAGTCATTCTCCAGGGGATTTGCCTTATGGCTACACCTTC	CASSHSPGDLPYGYTF	-	TRBV23-1	TRBJ1-2	once
TGTGCCAGCTCACCGTACCCCCCCGGGGGGGCAGGTGAAGATACGCAGTATTTT	CASSPYPPGGAGEDTQYF	TRBD2	TRBV18	TRBJ2-3	-
TGTGCCAGCAGCTTGTACCGGGAGGGCCAGTATTTT	CASSLYREGQYF	TRBD2	TRBV5-4	TRBJ2-3	-
TGTGCCAGCACCACCCCGATCTTGGGGACAGGGAACACCGGGGAGCTGTTTTTT	CASTTPILGTGNTGELFF	TRBD1	TRBV27	TRBJ2-2	once
TGTGCCAGCAGTTTTACGGGACAGGGGGATGAAAAACTGTTTTTT	CASSFTGQGDEKLFF	TRBD1	TRBV27	TRBJ1-4	-